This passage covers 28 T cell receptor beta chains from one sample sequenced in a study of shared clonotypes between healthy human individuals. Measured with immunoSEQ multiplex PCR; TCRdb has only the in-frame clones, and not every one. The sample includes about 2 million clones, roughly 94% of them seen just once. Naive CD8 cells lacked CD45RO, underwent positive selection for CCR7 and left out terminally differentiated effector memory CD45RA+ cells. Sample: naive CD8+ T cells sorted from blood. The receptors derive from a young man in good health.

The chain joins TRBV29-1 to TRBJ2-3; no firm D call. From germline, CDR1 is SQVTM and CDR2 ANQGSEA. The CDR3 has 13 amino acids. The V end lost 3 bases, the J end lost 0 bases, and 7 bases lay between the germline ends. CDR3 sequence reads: CSVDLISTDTQYF. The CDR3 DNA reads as TGCAGCGTTGACCTAATAAGCACAGATACGCAGTATTTT.

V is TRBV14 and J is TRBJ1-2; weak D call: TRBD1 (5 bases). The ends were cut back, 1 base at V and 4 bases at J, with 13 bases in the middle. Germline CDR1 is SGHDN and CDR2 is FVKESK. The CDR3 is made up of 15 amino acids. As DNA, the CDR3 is TGTGCCAGCAGCCAAGTTGGGGACTCTACCTATGGCTACACCTTC. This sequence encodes CASSQVGDSTYGYTF.

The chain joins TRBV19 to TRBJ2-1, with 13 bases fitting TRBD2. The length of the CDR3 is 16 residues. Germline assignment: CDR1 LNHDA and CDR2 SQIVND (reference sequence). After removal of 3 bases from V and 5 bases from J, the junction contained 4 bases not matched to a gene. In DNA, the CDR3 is TGTGCCAGTAGTATCGCGGGACTAGCGGGAAACAATGAGCAGTTCTTC. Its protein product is CASSIAGLAGNNEQFF.

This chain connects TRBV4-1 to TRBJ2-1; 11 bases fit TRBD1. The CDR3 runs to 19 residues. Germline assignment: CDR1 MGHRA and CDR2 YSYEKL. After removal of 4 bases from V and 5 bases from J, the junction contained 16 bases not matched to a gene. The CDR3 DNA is TGCGCCAGCAGCCCGGGCGGACAGGGGGCGGCTGAGGACAACAATGAGCAGTTCTTC. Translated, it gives CASSPGGQGAAEDNNEQFF.

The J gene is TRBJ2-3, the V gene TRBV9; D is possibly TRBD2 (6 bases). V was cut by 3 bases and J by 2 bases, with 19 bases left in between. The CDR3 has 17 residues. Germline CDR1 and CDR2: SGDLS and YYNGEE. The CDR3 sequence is CASSAPRLGVATDTQYF. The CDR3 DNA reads TGTGCCAGCAGCGCCCCTAGACTAGGGGTCGCCACAGATACGCAGTATTTT.

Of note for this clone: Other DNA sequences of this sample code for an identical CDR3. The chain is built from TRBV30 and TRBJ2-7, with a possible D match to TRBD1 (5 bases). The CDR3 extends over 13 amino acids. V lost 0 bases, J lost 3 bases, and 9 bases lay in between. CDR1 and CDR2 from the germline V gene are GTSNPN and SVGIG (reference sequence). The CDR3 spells CAWSVGQGYEQYF. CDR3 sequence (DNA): TGTGCCTGGAGTGTTGGTCAGGGCTACGAGCAGTACTTC.

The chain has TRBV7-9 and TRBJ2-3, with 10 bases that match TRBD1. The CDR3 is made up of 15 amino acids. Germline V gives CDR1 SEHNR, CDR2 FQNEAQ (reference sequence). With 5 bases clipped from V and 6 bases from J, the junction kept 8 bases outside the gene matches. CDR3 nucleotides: TGTGCCAGCAGCCCGGGGACAGGGGATGCGGATACGCAGTATTTT. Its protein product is CASSPGTGDADTQYF. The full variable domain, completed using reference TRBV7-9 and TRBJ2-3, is DTGVSQNPRHKITKRGQNVTFRCDPISEHNRLYWYRQTLGQGPEFLTYFQNEAQLEKSRLLSDRFSAERPKGSFSTLEIQRTEQGDSAMYLCASSPGTGDADTQYFGPGTRLTVL.

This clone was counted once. CDR3 coding DNA: TGCGCCAGCAGCTTCCTGGGACTAGCGGGAGAAGACAATGAGCAGTTCTTC. Protein sequence: CASSFLGLAGEDNEQFF. J is TRBJ2-1 and V is TRBV5-1; 14 nucleotides match TRBD2. V lost 2 bases, J lost 5 bases, and 6 bases stayed unmatched. The CDR3 totals 17 residues. The V gene's germline CDR1 is SGHRS and CDR2 YFSETQ.

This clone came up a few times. The CDR3 protein is CASSLLTTHNEQFF. In DNA form, the CDR3 reads TGTGCCAGCAGCTTATTGACTACCCACAATGAGCAGTTCTTC. This chain uses TRBV7-9 with TRBJ2-1; D perhaps matches TRBD2 (5 bases). Trimming took 2 bases from V and 5 from J, leaving 10 bases between them. The V gene's germline CDR1 is SEHNR and CDR2 FQNEAQ (reference sequence). The CDR3 spans 14 residues. Looking up the rest from reference TRBV7-9 and TRBJ2-1 gives the full variable domain: DTGVSQNPRHKITKRGQNVTFRCDPISEHNRLYWYRQTLGQGPEFLTYFQNEAQLEKSRLLSDRFSAERPKGSFSTLEIQRTEQGDSAMYLCASSLLTTHNEQFFGPGTRLTVL.

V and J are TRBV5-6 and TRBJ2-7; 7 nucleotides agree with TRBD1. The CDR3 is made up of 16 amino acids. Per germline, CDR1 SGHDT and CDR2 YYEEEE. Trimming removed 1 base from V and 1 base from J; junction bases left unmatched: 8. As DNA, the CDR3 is TGTGCCAGCAGCTTGTTCCTCCGGGACAGTTCCTACGAGCAGTACTTC. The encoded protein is CASSLFLRDSSYEQYF.

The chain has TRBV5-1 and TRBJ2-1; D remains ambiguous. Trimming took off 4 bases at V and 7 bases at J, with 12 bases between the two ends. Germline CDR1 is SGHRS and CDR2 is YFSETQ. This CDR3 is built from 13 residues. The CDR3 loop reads CASSPVAENEQFF. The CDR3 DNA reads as TGCGCCAGCAGCCCTGTGGCGGAAAATGAGCAGTTCTTC.

CDR3 region: CASSQVGVHEQYF. The CDR3 DNA reads as TGCGCCAGCAGCCAAGTAGGGGTTCACGAGCAGTACTTC. The chain combines TRBV4-1 with TRBJ2-7; D possibly corresponds to TRBD1 (5 bases). The CDR3 is made up of 13 amino acids. CDR1 MGHRA and CDR2 YSYEKL come from the germline V gene. Trimming pared 1 base from V and 5 bases from J, leaving 9 bases between.

The CDR3 nucleotides read TGTGCCAGCAGCGTAGGGGGACTAGTTTCGAATGAGCAGTTCTTC. Protein product: CASSVGGLVSNEQFF. This chain joins TRBV9 and TRBJ2-1, with 8 bases fitting TRBD2. The J segment lost 7 bases and the V segment lost 0 bases, leaving 6 bases of the junction unmatched. CDR1 and CDR2 from the germline V gene are SGDLS and YYNGEE. The CDR3 runs 15 residues. The variable domain in full, completed from reference TRBV9 and TRBJ2-1, reads DSGVTQTPKHLITATGQRVTLRCSPRSGDLSVYWYQQSLDQGLQFLIQYYNGEERAKGNILERFSAQQFPDLHSELNLSSLELGDSALYFCASSVGGLVSNEQFFGPGTRLTVL.

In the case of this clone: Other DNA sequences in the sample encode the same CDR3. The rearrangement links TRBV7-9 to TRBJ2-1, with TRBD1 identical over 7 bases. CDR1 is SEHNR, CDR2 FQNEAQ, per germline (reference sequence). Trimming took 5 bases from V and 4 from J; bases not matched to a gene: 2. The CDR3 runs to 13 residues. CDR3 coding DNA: TGTGCCAGCAGCCTGACAGGGTACAATGAGCAGTTCTTC. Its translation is CASSLTGYNEQFF.

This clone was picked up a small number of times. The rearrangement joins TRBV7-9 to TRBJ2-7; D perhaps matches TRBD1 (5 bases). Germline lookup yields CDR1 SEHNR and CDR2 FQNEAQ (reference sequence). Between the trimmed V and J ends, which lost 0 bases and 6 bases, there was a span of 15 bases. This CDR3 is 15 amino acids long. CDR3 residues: CASSLAGGAKLEQYF. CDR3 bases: TGTGCCAGCAGCTTAGCGGGTGGGGCTAAGCTCGAGCAGTACTTC.

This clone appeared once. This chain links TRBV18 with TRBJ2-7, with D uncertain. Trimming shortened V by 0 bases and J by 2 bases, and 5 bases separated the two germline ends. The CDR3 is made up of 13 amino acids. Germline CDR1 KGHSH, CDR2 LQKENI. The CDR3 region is CASSPPATYEQYF. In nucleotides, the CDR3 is TGTGCCAGCTCACCACCCGCTACCTACGAGCAGTACTTC.

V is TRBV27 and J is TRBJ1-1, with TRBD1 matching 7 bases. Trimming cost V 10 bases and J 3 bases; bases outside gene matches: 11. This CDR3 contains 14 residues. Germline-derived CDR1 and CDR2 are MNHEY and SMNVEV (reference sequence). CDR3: CAMALRTGHTEAFF. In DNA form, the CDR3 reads TGTGCCATGGCCCTCAGGACAGGCCACACTGAAGCTTTCTTT.

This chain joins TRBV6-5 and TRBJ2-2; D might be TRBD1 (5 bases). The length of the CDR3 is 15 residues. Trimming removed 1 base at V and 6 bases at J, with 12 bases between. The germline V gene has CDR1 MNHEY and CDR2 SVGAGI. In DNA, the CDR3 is TGTGCCAGCAGTTACTTCACTCAGGGCTCCGGGGAGCTGTTTTTT. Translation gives CASSYFTQGSGELFF.

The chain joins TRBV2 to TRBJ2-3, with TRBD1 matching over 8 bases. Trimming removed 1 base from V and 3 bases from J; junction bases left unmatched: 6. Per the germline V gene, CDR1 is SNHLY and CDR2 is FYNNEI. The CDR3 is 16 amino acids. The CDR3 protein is CASSEGAGGETDTQYF. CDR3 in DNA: TGTGCCAGCAGTGAAGGCGCAGGGGGCGAGACAGATACGCAGTATTTT.

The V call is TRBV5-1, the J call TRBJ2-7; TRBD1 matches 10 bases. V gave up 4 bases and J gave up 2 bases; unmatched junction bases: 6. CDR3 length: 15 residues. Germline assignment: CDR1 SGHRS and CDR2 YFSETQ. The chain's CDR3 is CASSEGQGFAYEQYF. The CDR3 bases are TGCGCCAGCAGCGAGGGACAGGGGTTCGCCTACGAGCAGTACTTC.

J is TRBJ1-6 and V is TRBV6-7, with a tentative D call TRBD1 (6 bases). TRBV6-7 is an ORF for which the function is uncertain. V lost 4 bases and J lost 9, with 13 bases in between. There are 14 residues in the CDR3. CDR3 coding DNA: TGTGCCAGCAGTTCCCCAGGGGAGGGTTCACCCCTCCACTTT. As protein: CASSSPGEGSPLHF.

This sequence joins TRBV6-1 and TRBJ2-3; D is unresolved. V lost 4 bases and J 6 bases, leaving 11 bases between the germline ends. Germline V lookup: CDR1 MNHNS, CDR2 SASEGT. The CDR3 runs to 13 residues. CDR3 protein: CASSALTWDTQYF. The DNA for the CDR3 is TGTGCCAGCAGTGCCCTGACCTGGGATACGCAGTATTTT.

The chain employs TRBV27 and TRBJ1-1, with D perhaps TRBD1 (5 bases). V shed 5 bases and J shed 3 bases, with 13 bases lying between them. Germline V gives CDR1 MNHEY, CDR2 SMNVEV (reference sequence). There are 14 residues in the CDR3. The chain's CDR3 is CASSPLGEYTEAFF. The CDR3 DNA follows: TGTGCCAGCAGTCCTTTGGGGGAGTACACTGAAGCTTTCTTT.

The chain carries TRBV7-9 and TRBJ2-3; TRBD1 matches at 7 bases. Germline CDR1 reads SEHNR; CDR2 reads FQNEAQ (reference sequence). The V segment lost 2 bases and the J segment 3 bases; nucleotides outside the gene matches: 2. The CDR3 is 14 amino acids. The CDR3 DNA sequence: TGTGCCAGCAGCTTACAGACAGGGACAGATACGCAGTATTTT. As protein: CASSLQTGTDTQYF. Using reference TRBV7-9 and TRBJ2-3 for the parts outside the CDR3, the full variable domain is DTGVSQNPRHKITKRGQNVTFRCDPISEHNRLYWYRQTLGQGPEFLTYFQNEAQLEKSRLLSDRFSAERPKGSFSTLEIQRTEQGDSAMYLCASSLQTGTDTQYFGPGTRLTVL.

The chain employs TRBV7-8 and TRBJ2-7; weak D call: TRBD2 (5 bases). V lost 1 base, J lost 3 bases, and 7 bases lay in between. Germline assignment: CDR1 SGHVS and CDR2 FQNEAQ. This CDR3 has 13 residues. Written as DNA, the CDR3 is TGTGCCAGCAGCTTAGTCGGGGACTACGAGCAGTACTTC. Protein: CASSLVGDYEQYF.

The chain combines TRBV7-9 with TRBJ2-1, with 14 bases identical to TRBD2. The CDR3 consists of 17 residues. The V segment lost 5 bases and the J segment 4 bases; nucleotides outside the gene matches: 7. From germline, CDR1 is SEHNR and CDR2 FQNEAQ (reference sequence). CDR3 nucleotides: TGTGCCAGCAGCCCGGGACTAGCGGGAGAGCAATACAATGAGCAGTTCTTC. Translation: CASSPGLAGEQYNEQFF. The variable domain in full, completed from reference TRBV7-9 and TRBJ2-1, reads DTGVSQNPRHKITKRGQNVTFRCDPISEHNRLYWYRQTLGQGPEFLTYFQNEAQLEKSRLLSDRFSAERPKGSFSTLEIQRTEQGDSAMYLCASSPGLAGEQYNEQFFGPGTRLTVL.

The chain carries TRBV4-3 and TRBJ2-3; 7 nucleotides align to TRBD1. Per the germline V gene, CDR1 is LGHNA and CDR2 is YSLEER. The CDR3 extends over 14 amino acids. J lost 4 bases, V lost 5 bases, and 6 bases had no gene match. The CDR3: CASSWRQGSDTQYF. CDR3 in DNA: TGCGCCAGCAGCTGGAGACAGGGTTCAGATACGCAGTATTTT.

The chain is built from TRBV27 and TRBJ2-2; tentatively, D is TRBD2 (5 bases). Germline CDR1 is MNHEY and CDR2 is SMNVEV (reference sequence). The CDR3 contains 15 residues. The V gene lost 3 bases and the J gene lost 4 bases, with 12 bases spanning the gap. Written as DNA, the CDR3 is TGTGCCAGCAGTTTCTTCACAGAGGGCACCGGGGAGCTGTTTTTT. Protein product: CASSFFTEGTGELFF.